The entry below describes one T cell receptor (beta chain). This clone appeared a single time. Its specific antigen is unknown. No base quality values were provided; no much bigger clone lies one nucleotide off. TCRbeta CDR3 regions were amplified from genomic DNA using the immunoSEQ Assay, a bias-controlled multiplex PCR. The authors' pipeline ran thus. Nucleated cell counts per sample were estimated from amplification of reference gene primers within the assay. Sequence reads were collapsed and filtered to measure the absolute abundance of every unique TCRbeta CDR3 rearrangement. For each sample, productive Simpson clonality was calculated as the square root of Simpson's diversity index over productive rearrangements. The clones in this table, taken by TCRdb from immuneACCESS, are in-frame only. Not every clone is retained; where verified, under half of the shortfall comes from an unresolved V gene, and the cause of the rest is unknown. V, J and clone size are those of that table, while D and trimming were read from the DNA. The sample table contains 90,000 to 110,000 clones; only one count was recorded for over 80% of them. Approximately 1.1% of the sample comes from the top ten.

The sample is drawn from a study of blood T cell repertoires in COVID-19 (dated by TCRdb to 2018 to 2020). With regard to the full study: The collaborator samples originated in the United States, Italy and Spain and spanned the acute and convalescent phases of COVID-19. The material from the prospective study consisted of cDNA or gDNA derived from T cells, B-cell-depleted T cells, or PBMCs. Subjects who had been exposed to COVID-19, were actively infected with it, or had recovered from it provided the deeply sampled blood TCRbeta repertoires that made up the dataset. The repertoires were released in a freely available public database intended as a resource for research on the immune response to SARS-CoV-2. The samples were drawn from two sources: the first 160 participants of the ongoing ImmuneRACE study, and 1,000 to 1,500 subjects contributed by 6 global collaborators. A de-identified subject ID, COVID-19 status, age in years and sex were almost always included in the sample metadata. Where available, HLA class I and class II types were obtained from metadata supplied by the sample provider rather than from assay-based typing.

Collaborating institutions collected whole blood in K2EDTA tubes following their own protocols. For TCRbeta analysis, collaborator samples were shipped as frozen whole blood, as isolated PBMCs, or as DNA extracted from either sample type. The germline V gene sets CDR1 to MNHEY and CDR2 to SVGAGI. The cysteine opens and the phenylalanine closes a CDR3 of 16 amino acids. The read is trimmed to its CDR3 DNA, 48 bases read in frame from base 1. Trimming leaves V shorter by 0 bases and J shorter by 5 bases, with the junction holding 5 bases beyond the gene matches. General findings and caveats noted by the study authors: Clinical and demographic metadata were provided uncurated, with the amount varying by source and participant.

This receptor was identified in a human donor in a cohort sampled during active COVID-19. Sequenced input: peripheral blood. The chain was built from TRBV6-5 and TRBJ2-5; 11 junctional bases match TRBD2. The encoded CDR3 is CASSYSSGGAYETQYF. Here is the DNA: TGTGCCAGCAGTTACTCTAGCGGGGGGGCTTATGAGACCCAGTACTTC.